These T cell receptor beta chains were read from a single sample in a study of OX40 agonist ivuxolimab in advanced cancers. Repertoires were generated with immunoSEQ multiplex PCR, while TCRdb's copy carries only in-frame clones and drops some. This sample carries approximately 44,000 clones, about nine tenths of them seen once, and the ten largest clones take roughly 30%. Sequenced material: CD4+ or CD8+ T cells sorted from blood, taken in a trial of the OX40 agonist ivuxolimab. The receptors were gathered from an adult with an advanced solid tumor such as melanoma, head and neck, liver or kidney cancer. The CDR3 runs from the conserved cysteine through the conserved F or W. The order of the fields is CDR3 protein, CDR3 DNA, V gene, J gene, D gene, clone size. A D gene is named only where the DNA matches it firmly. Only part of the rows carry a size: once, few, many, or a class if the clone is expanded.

CASSKRTPIVLGYTF	TGTGCCAGCAGCAAAAGAACGCCGATAGTCTTGGGCTACACCTTC	TRBV13	TRBJ1-2	.	.
CASSPFTGVRETQYF	TGTGCCAGCAGCCCGTTCACAGGGGTCCGGGAGACCCAGTACTTC	TRBV7-9	TRBJ2-5	TRBD1	.
CASSGTGYNEQFF	TGTGCCAGCAGCGGGACTGGCTACAACGAGCAGTTCTTC	TRBV28	TRBJ2-1	.	.
CASSQDLAQETQYF	TGCGCCAGCAGCCAAGACCTGGCGCAAGAGACCCAGTACTTC	TRBV4-3	TRBJ2-5	.	.
CASSYGLAGPNEQYF	TGTGCCAGTAGTTACGGACTAGCGGGACCCAACGAGCAGTACTTC	TRBV19	TRBJ2-7	TRBD2	.
CASSPLIHEQYF	TGTGCCAGCAGCCCCCTCATCCACGAGCAGTACTTC	TRBV7-9	TRBJ2-7	.	.
CASSLTGGAGELFF	TGCGCCAGCAGCCTTACAGGGGGCGCTGGGGAGCTGTTTTTT	TRBV5-1	TRBJ2-2	TRBD1	.
CASSLTGAYEQYF	TGTGCCAGCAGCTTGACAGGGGCCTACGAGCAGTACTTC	TRBV7-6	TRBJ2-7	TRBD1	.
CASSQDGYGTEAFF	TGCGCCAGCAGCCAAGATGGGTATGGCACTGAAGCTTTCTTT	TRBV4-1	TRBJ1-1	.	.
CASSGVGWNEQFF	TGTGCCAGTTCAGGGGTAGGGTGGAATGAGCAGTTCTTC	TRBV19	TRBJ2-1	.	.
CASSLEPGGQNTGELFF	TGTGCCAGCAGCCTCGAACCAGGGGGCCAGAACACCGGGGAGCTGTTTTTT	TRBV13	TRBJ2-2	TRBD1	.
CASSPRPDTQYF	TGTGCCAGCAGCCCTCGGCCAGATACGCAGTATTTT	TRBV9	TRBJ2-3	.	.
CASSNRLAASYEQYF	TGCGCCAGCAGCAATAGACTAGCGGCATCCTACGAGCAGTACTTC	TRBV4-1	TRBJ2-7	TRBD2	.
CASSQAGANTGELFF	TGTGCCAGCAGCCAGGCGGGAGCGAACACCGGGGAGCTGTTTTTT	TRBV14	TRBJ2-2	TRBD2	.
CASSQRQGDGYTF	TGTGCCAGCAGCCAACGACAGGGTGACGGCTACACCTTC	TRBV7-8	TRBJ1-2	TRBD1	.
CASWGDTLNEQFF	TGTGCCAGCTGGGGGGACACCCTTAATGAGCAGTTCTTC	TRBV28	TRBJ2-1	.	.
CASSQGSWGRVDNEQFF	TGTGCCAGCAGTCAGGGGTCTTGGGGCCGGGTGGACAATGAGCAGTTCTTC	TRBV27	TRBJ2-1	.	.
CASRFARESYNEQFF	TGTGCCAGCAGATTTGCAAGGGAATCCTACAATGAGCAGTTCTTC	TRBV28	TRBJ2-1	.	.
CASSPGQGPYNEQFF	TGTGCCAGCAGCCCGGGACAGGGGCCTTACAATGAGCAGTTCTTC	TRBV5-4	TRBJ2-1	TRBD1	few
CASSGGSGNTIYF	TGTGCCAGCAGCGGGGGCTCTGGAAACACCATATATTTT	TRBV9	TRBJ1-3	.	.
CASNGQGGYTF	TGTGCCAGCAACGGACAGGGTGGCTACACCTTC	TRBV2	TRBJ1-2	TRBD1	.
CASSVGGSTDTQYF	TGTGCCAGCAGCGTAGGTGGAAGCACAGATACGCAGTATTTT	TRBV9	TRBJ2-3	.	.
CASSSPGLAGGEQYF	TGTGCCAGCAGTTCTCCAGGACTAGCGGGAGGCGAGCAGTACTTC	TRBV28	TRBJ2-7	TRBD2	.
CASSEAGDEKLFF	TGTGCCAGCAGTGAAGCTGGTGATGAAAAACTGTTTTTT	TRBV6-1	TRBJ1-4	.	.
CASSLALEGYTGELFF	TGTGCCAGCAGCTTGGCCTTAGAGGGATACACCGGGGAGCTGTTTTTT	TRBV5-6	TRBJ2-2	.	.
CASSQTGINQPQHF	TGTGCCAGTAGCCAGACAGGGATCAATCAGCCCCAGCATTTT	TRBV19	TRBJ1-5	TRBD1	.
CASSAGRRANEKLFF	TGTGCCAGCAGCGCGGGGAGGAGGGCCAATGAAAAACTGTTTTTT	TRBV6-5	TRBJ1-4	.	.
CASSLGITGYYGYTF	TGTGCCAGCAGCTTAGGTATAACAGGGTACTATGGCTACACCTTC	TRBV11-2	TRBJ1-2	.	.
CASSEWGETNTEAFF	TGTGCCAGCAGTGAATGGGGAGAGACGAACACTGAAGCTTTCTTT	TRBV25-1	TRBJ1-1	.	.
CASSAGQGTDTQYF	TGTGCCAGCAGTGCGGGACAGGGAACAGATACGCAGTATTTT	TRBV27	TRBJ2-3	TRBD1	.
CASSAVGGSTGELFF	TGTGCCAGCAGCGCGGTGGGAGGAAGCACCGGGGAGCTGTTTTTT	TRBV5-5	TRBJ2-2	.	once
CASSLGGYEQYF	TGTGCCAGCAGCTTGGGGGGCTACGAGCAGTACTTC	TRBV5-4	TRBJ2-7	.	.
CASSTEDLVSNEQFF	TGTGCCAGTAGTACGGAGGACTTAGTAAGCAATGAGCAGTTCTTC	TRBV19	TRBJ2-1	.	.
CATSRNSRLAGYSTDTQYF	TGTGCCACCAGCAGAAATTCCAGACTAGCGGGTTACAGCACAGATACGCAGTATTTT	TRBV15	TRBJ2-3	TRBD2	.
CACLSSGGGMAQYF	TGTGCCTGTCTATCTAGCGGAGGGGGTATGGCCCAGTACTTC	TRBV30	TRBJ2-5	.	.
CASSEALQGGTEAFF	TGTGCCAGCAGTGAAGCGCTTCAAGGGGGGACTGAAGCTTTCTTT	TRBV2	TRBJ1-1	.	.
CASSLAGPSNYGYTF	TGCGCCAGCAGCTTGGCGGGACCTTCTAACTATGGCTACACCTTC	TRBV5-1	TRBJ1-2	.	.
CASSGGGQGFVGYTF	TGTGCCAGCAGCGGAGGGGGACAGGGTTTTGTAGGCTACACCTTC	TRBV9	TRBJ1-2	TRBD1	.
CASSLGFDYGYTF	TGCGCCAGCAGCTTGGGGTTCGACTATGGCTACACCTTC	TRBV5-1	TRBJ1-2	.	.
CASGETATNEKLFF	TGCGCCAGCGGGGAGACAGCAACTAATGAAAAACTGTTTTTT	TRBV4-1	TRBJ1-4	.	few
CASSFQTSGRVTYNEQFF	TGTGCCAGCAGTTTCCAGACTAGCGGGAGGGTTACCTACAATGAGCAGTTCTTC	TRBV27	TRBJ2-1	TRBD2	few
CASSAGQGNEQFF	TGTGCCAGCAGCGCGGGACAGGGGAATGAGCAGTTCTTC	TRBV9	TRBJ2-1	TRBD1	.
CATSRTSGTQDEQYF	TGTGCCACCAGCAGGACTAGCGGGACCCAGGATGAGCAGTACTTC	TRBV15	TRBJ2-7	TRBD2	.
CASSLWWTADEKLFF	TGTGCCAGCAGTCTATGGTGGACAGCGGATGAAAAACTGTTTTTT	TRBV6-1	TRBJ1-4	.	.
CASSLFSGLHEQYF	TGTGCCAGCAGTTTATTCTCCGGGCTCCACGAGCAGTACTTC	TRBV27	TRBJ2-7	.	.
CASSKTSGYNEQFF	TGTGCCAGTAGTAAGACTAGCGGCTACAATGAGCAGTTCTTC	TRBV19	TRBJ2-1	TRBD2	.